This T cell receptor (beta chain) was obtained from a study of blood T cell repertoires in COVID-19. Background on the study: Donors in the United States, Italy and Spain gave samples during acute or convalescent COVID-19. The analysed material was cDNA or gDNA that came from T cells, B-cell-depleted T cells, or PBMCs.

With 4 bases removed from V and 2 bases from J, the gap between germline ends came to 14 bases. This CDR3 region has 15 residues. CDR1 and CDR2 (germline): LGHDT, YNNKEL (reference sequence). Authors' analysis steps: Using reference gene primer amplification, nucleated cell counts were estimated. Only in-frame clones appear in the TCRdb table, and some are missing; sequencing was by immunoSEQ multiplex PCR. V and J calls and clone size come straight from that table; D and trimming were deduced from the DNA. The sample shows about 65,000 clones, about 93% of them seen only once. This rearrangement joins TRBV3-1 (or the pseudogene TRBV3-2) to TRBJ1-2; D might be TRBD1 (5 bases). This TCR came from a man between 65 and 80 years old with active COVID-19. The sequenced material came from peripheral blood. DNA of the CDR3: TGTGCCAGCAGCCTAGGAGGGGTTGGCAACTATGGCTACACCTTC. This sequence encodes CASSLGGVGNYGYTF.